These 5 T cell receptor beta chains originate from one sample sequenced in a study of tissue T cells after allogeneic stem cell transplantation. Time point given: mouse harvest day 7 after allogeneic transplant. The graft held 10^6 splenic CD5+ T cells and 10^7 T-cell-depleted bone marrow cells. Profiling relied on immunoSEQ multiplex PCR, and the TCRdb table lists in-frame clones only, not all of them. The table lists roughly 5,000 clones, around 47% of them singletons. Sequenced: skin. The receptors were sampled from a female BALB/c mouse given C57BL/6 T cells with graft-versus-host disease after an allogeneic hematopoietic cell transplant.

Comment on this clone: Gene names and germline match the mouse. The read is 1 residue too short to cover the CDR3 end, so that end is filled in from the germline J gene. The chain employs TRBV12-1 and TRBJ2-5, with unresolved D. There are 13 residues in the CDR3. CDR1 is SGHSN, CDR2 HYEKVE, per germline. Trimming took 1 base from V and 1 from J, leaving 5 bases between them. The sequenced CDR3 bases are TGTGCCAGCTCTCTTGGGTACCAAGACACCCAGTAC. It is translated as CASSLGYQDTQY. Given in full, the CDR3 is CASSLGYQDTQYF.

This clone was observed a single time. Genes and germline are mouse. The CDR3 end is not reached by the read, which stops 1 residue before it; the germline J gene fills it in. V and J are TRBV26 and TRBJ2-2; 8 nucleotides line up with TRBD2. Germline V gene data show CDR1 as KGHPV and CDR2 as FQNQEV (reference sequence). The CDR3 totals 16 residues. The V segment lost 0 bases and the J segment 4 bases; nucleotides outside the gene matches: 4. CDR3 protein: CASSLSPGGSTGQLYF. The CDR3 bases that were read are TGTGCCAGCAGTCTGTCGCCTGGGGGGAGCACCGGGCAGCTCTAC.

Comment on this clone: Germline and genes: mouse. The missing CDR3 end, 1 residue past where the read stops, is filled in from the germline J gene. The chain links TRBV26 to TRBJ2-1; D ambiguous. The germline V gene has CDR1 KGHPV and CDR2 FQNQEV (reference sequence). The V end lost 6 bases, the J end lost 0 bases, and 6 bases lay between the germline ends. CDR3 length equals 13 residues. The part of the CDR3 DNA that was read is TGTGCCAGCAGCCTGGATAACTATGCTGAGCAGTTC. Its translation: CASSLDNYAEQF. The CDR3 as a whole reads CASSLDNYAEQFF. The full variable domain, in which reference TRBV26 and TRBJ2-1 provide the parts outside the CDR3, is NSKVIQTPRYLVKGQGQKAKMRCIPEKGHPVVFWYQQNKNNEFKFLINFQNQEVLQQIDMTEKRFSAECPSNSPCSLEIQSSEAGDSALYLCASSLDNYAEQFFGPGTRLTVL.

In the case of this clone: The gene names given are mouse names. The read ends 1 residue shy of where the CDR3 ends; the end is completed using the germline J gene. This sequence joins TRBV13-3 and TRBJ2-5, with 11 bases fitting TRBD2. The V segment lost 6 bases and the J segment 5 bases; nucleotides outside the gene matches: 5. This CDR3 comprises 14 residues. The germline CDR1 and CDR2 sequences are NNHDY and SYVADS. This CDR3 reads CASTRGLGADTQYF. The DNA read from the CDR3 is TGTGCCAGCACCAGGGGACTGGGGGCAGACACCCAGTAC. Based on the CDR3 plus reference TRBV13-3 and TRBJ2-5, the full variable domain is EAAVTQSPRSKVAVTGGKVTLSCHQTNNHDYMYWYRQDTGHGLRLIHYSYVADSTEKGDIPDGYKASRPSQENFSLILELASLSQTAVYFCASTRGLGADTQYFGPGTRLLVL.

Turning to this clone: Genes and germline come from the mouse. The read halts 1 residue ahead of the CDR3 end, with the missing end drawn from the germline J gene. Distinct nucleotide sequences in the sample also encode this CDR3. The V gene is TRBV26, the J gene TRBJ1-4; D gene ambiguous. This CDR3 is 14 amino acids long. V was clipped by 3 bases and J by 0 bases, with 5 bases between them. From germline, CDR1 is KGHPV and CDR2 FQNQEV (reference sequence). CDR3 sequence: CASSLRISNERLFF. The CDR3 DNA, read in part, is TGTGCCAGCAGTCTCCGAATTTCCAACGAAAGATTATTT. Full variable domain (outside the CDR3, taken from reference TRBV26 and TRBJ1-4): NSKVIQTPRYLVKGQGQKAKMRCIPEKGHPVVFWYQQNKNNEFKFLINFQNQEVLQQIDMTEKRFSAECPSNSPCSLEIQSSEAGDSALYLCASSLRISNERLFFGHGTKLSVL.